The 20 T cell receptor beta chains presented below share a single source sample, sequenced in a study of monozygotic twins with inflammatory bowel disease. Using the 5' RACE reads, TCRdb records one entry per CDR3 protein without DNA. The sample's table shows approximately 400,000 distinct CDR3 sequences. Input material: blood. Receptors originate from a human donor with ulcerative colitis or Crohn's disease, or a healthy co-twin of an affected twin (not recorded which).

The V call is TRBV20-1, the J call TRBJ2-1; the D gene TCRdb calls, TRBD2, cannot be checked with no DNA. Germline CDR1 DFQATT, CDR2 SNEGSKA (reference sequence). The CDR3 covers 15 residues. The CDR3 here is CSARSGLAAINEQFF.

The chain couples TRBV9 to TRBJ2-7; there is no DNA to check the TCRdb D call of TRBD1. Per germline, CDR1 SGDLS and CDR2 YYNGEE. This CDR3 is built from 14 residues. CDR3: CASSVAGGVHEQYF.

The genes are TRBV28 and TRBJ1-5; TCRdb's D call of TRBD1 is untestable without DNA. CDR3 size: 15 residues. Per the germline V gene, CDR1 is MDHEN and CDR2 is SYDVKM. CDR3 region: CASLQGRNSNQPQHF.

V is TRBV18 and J is TRBJ1-5; TCRdb calls TRBD1, which cannot be checked without DNA. The CDR3 extends over 15 amino acids. Germline loops: CDR1 KGHSH, CDR2 LQKENI. CDR3 sequence: CASSPSQGSYQPQHF.

The CDR3 loop is CASFGLLGDNEQFF. V usage is TRBV27 and J usage is TRBJ2-1; TCRdb selects TRBD1, and the lack of DNA leaves this call unchecked. The CDR3 consists of 14 residues. Germline V gene sequence: CDR1 MNHEY, CDR2 SMNVEV (reference sequence).

The V gene is TRBV20-1, the J gene TRBJ2-4; TCRdb returns TRBD1, unconfirmable since there is no DNA. The V gene's germline CDR1 is DFQATT and CDR2 SNEGSKA (reference sequence). This CDR3 has 16 residues. Here the CDR3 reads CSAVPDRRLAKNIQYF.

This chain links TRBV7-9 with TRBJ1-1; absent DNA, TCRdb's TRBD1 call cannot be checked. CDR1 is SEHNR, CDR2 FQNEAQ, per germline (reference sequence). CDR3 size: 16 residues. This chain's CDR3 is CASSPTGGAGLYEAFF.

The chain joins TRBV7-2 to TRBJ2-2; TCRdb picks TRBD2, but there is no DNA to check that call. CDR1 and CDR2 (germline): SGHTA, FQGNSA. This CDR3 is built from 17 residues. The CDR3 is CASSSSFRGGRNGELFF.

The genes are TRBV15 and TRBJ2-7. There are 14 residues in the CDR3. Germline CDR1 and CDR2: LNHNV and YYDKDF (reference sequence). CDR3 protein: CATSSGGSSYEQYF. The full variable domain, with the rest looked up from reference TRBV15 and TRBJ2-7, is DAMVIQNPRYQVTQFGKPVTLSCSQTLNHNVMYWYQQKSSQAPKLLFHYYDKDFNNEADTPDNFQSRRPNTSFCFLDIRSPGLGDTAMYLCATSSGGSSYEQYFGPGTRLTVT.

The V gene is TRBV7-2, the J gene TRBJ2-7. The CDR3 covers 15 residues. CDR1 is SGHTA and CDR2 is FQGNSA in the germline V gene. CDR3 sequence: CASSLDRLVAYEQYF. Supplemented by reference TRBV7-2 and TRBJ2-7, the full variable domain reads GAGVSQSPSNKVTEKGKDVELRCDPISGHTALYWYRQSLGQGLEFLIYFQGNSAPDKSGLPSDRFSAERTGGSVSTLTIQRTQQEDSAVYLCASSLDRLVAYEQYFGPGTRLTVT.

The genes are TRBV20-1 and TRBJ2-7. The CDR3 runs 13 residues. The germline gives CDR1 DFQATT, CDR2 SNEGSKA (reference sequence). The CDR3: CSARAGNPYEQYF.

This chain connects TRBV20-1 to TRBJ2-4; TCRdb names TRBD1, which stays unverified in the absence of DNA. The CDR3 consists of 17 residues. The germline V gene has CDR1 DFQATT and CDR2 SNEGSKA (reference sequence). CDR3: CSARDLWAEGTGNIQYF.

The chain joins TRBV29-1 to TRBJ2-7; no DNA is available, so the TRBD1 call from TCRdb remains unchecked. The CDR3 totals 18 residues. The germline V gene has CDR1 SQVTM and CDR2 ANQGSEA. The CDR3 reads CSVARDRLEGFRGYEQYF.

The V gene is TRBV27, the J gene TRBJ2-5; TCRdb selects TRBD1, and the lack of DNA leaves this call unchecked. CDR3 length: 15 amino acids. CDR1 and CDR2 from the germline V gene are MNHEY and SMNVEV (reference sequence). The CDR3 loop reads CASSIRGQGGETQYF.

This chain connects TRBV5-4 to TRBJ1-1; TCRdb gives TRBD1 as the D gene, but with no DNA this cannot be confirmed. The germline gives CDR1 SGHNT, CDR2 YYREEE (reference sequence). The CDR3 covers 15 residues. CDR3 amino acids: CASSTVGQGSTEAFF.

The chain links TRBV7-8 to TRBJ1-6. The CDR3 consists of 15 residues. Germline V gene data show CDR1 as SGHVS and CDR2 as FQNEAQ. This CDR3 is CASSLAQRTNSPLHF.

The J gene is TRBJ1-2, the V gene TRBV12-3 or TRBV12-4; TCRdb's assignment of TRBD1 cannot be checked, as there is no DNA. CDR3 length equals 14 residues. CDR3 sequence: CASSADRADYGYTF.

V is TRBV7-3 and J is TRBJ2-2; absent DNA, TCRdb's TRBD2 call cannot be checked. The CDR3 covers 15 residues. The germline V gene encodes CDR1 SGHTA and CDR2 FQGTGA. The CDR3 sequence is CASSFRTSGDGELFF. The whole variable domain, filled in from reference TRBV7-3 and TRBJ2-2, reads GAGVSQTPSNKVTEKGKYVELRCDPISGHTALYWYRQSLGQGPEFLIYFQGTGAADDSGLPNDRFFAVRPEGSVSTLKIQRTERGDSAVYLCASSFRTSGDGELFFGEGSRLTVL.

This rearrangement joins TRBV4-1 to TRBJ2-1; TCRdb names TRBD2, which stays unverified in the absence of DNA. The CDR3 spans 17 residues. In germline, CDR1 is MGHRA, CDR2 YSYEKL. The CDR3 is CASSRKGRVADYNEQFF.

The genes are TRBV5-1 and TRBJ2-7; there is no DNA to check the TCRdb D call of TRBD1. The CDR3 spans 14 residues. The germline gives CDR1 SGHRS, CDR2 YFSETQ. The CDR3: CASSLDPPPSEQYF.